Here is one TCR beta chain with its context. The antigen is undetermined. The data are from a study of identical twins. Study results and limitations: Excess sharing by twins proved weaker in beta out-of-frame sequences. Whereas memory repertoires showed no such difference, abundant cord blood beta clonotypes carried fewer insertions.

V was cut by 2 bases and J by 4 bases, with 8 bases left in between. Germline lookup yields CDR1 LNHDA and CDR2 SQIVND (reference sequence). This CDR3 region has 13 residues. TCRdb itself ran the 5' RACE reads through MiXCR, one entry per CDR3 protein. The sample has roughly 750,000 distinct CDR3 sequences; around 20% are singletons. These data were also filed under a second study, of T cells expressing NK-cell markers.

The sequenced sample was PBMCs. This TCR derives from a woman aged 18-30 years in good health. This rearrangement joins TRBV19 to TRBJ1-1, with D hard to call. The CDR3 nucleotides are TGTGCCAGTAGTATAACGCCGGGCACTGAAGCTTTCTTT. Its protein product is CASSITPGTEAFF.